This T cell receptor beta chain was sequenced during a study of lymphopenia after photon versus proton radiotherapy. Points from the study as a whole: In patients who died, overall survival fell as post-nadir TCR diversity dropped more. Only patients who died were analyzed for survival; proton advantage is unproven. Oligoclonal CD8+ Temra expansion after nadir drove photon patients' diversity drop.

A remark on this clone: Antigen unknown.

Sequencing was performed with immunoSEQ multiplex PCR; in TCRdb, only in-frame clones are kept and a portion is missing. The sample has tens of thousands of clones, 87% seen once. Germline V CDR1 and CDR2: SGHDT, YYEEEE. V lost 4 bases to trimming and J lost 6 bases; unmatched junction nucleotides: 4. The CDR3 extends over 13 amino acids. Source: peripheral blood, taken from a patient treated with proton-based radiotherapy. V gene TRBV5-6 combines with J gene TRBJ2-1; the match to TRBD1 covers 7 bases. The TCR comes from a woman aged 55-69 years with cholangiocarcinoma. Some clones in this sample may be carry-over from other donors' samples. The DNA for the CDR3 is TGTGCCAGCAGCCCTGGGACAGCCAATGAGCAGTTCTTC. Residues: CASSPGTANEQFF.